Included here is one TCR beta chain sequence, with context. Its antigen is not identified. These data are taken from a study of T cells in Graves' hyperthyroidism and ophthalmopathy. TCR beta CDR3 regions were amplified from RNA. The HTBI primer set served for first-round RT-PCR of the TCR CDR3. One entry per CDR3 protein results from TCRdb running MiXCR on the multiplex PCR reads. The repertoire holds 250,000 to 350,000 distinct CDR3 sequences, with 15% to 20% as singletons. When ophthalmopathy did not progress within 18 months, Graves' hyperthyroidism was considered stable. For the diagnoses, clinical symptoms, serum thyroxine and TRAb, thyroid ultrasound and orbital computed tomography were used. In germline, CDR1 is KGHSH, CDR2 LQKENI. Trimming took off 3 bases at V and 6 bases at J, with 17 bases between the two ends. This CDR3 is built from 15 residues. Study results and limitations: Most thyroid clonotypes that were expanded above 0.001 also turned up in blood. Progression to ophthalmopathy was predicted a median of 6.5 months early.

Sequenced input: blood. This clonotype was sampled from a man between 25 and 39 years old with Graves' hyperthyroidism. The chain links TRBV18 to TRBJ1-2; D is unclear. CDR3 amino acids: CASSPGSAKVDGYTF. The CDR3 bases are TGTGCCAGCTCACCTGGGTCGGCAAAAGTCGATGGCTACACCTTC.